This T cell receptor beta chain appears in the sequencing data of a study of blood T cell repertoires in COVID-19. Libraries were prepared by immunoSEQ multiplex PCR; TCRdb keeps only in-frame clonotypes and omits some of them. The profile shows roughly 310,000 clones, about nine tenths of them singletons. V was shortened by 5 bases and J by 3 bases, with 7 bases between the two germline ends. Germline CDR1 reads SQVTM; CDR2 reads ANQGSEA. The CDR3 covers 11 residues. This clonotype originated in a woman between 40 and 55 years old who had recovered from COVID-19. The V call is TRBV29-1, the J call TRBJ1-2; D not resolved. The source material was PBMCs or T cells enriched from blood (not recorded which). In DNA, the CDR3 is TGCAGCGTTAGCCGGGACTATGGCTACACCTTC. Protein sequence: CSVSRDYGYTF.